These 21 T cell receptor beta chains were sequenced from one sample in a study of T cell responses to AZD1222 COVID-19 vaccine. Assay: immunoSEQ multiplex PCR; the TCRdb copy retains only in-frame clones and omits some. The profile shows 150,000 to 170,000 clones, 88% of them singletons. The sequenced sample was peripheral blood, obtained on day 0 of AZD1222 vaccination. These TCRs come from an adult in good health.

This sequence joins TRBV19 and TRBJ1-3, with unresolved D. Per the germline V gene, CDR1 is LNHDA and CDR2 is SQIVND (reference sequence). The CDR3 contains 13 residues. The V end was cut by 5 bases, the J end by 4 bases, with 9 bases between. Here the CDR3 reads CASSLSIGNTIYF. CDR3 DNA sequence: TGTGCCAGTAGTCTCTCGATCGGAAACACCATATATTTT. The variable domain in full, completed from reference TRBV19 and TRBJ1-3, reads DGGITQSPKYLFRKEGQNVTLSCEQNLNHDAMYWYRQDPGQGLRLIYYSQIVNDFQKGDIAEGYSVSREKKESFPLTVTSAQKNPTAFYLCASSLSIGNTIYFGEGSWLTVV.

The V and J genes are TRBV11-2 and TRBJ2-3; the match to TRBD2 covers 9 bases. This CDR3 contains 17 residues. The V segment lost 4 bases and the J segment 6 bases; nucleotides outside the gene matches: 14. Germline V gene data show CDR1 as SGHAT and CDR2 as FQNNGV. Here the CDR3 DNA reads TGTGCCAGCAGCTATACCCAGGCTCTAGCGGGGAGGGATACGCAGTATTTT. Its translation is CASSYTQALAGRDTQYF.

The V gene is TRBV7-9, the J gene TRBJ1-6; a possible D gene is TRBD1 (5 bases). Looked up from germline, CDR1 is SEHNR and CDR2 is FQNEAQ (reference sequence). The CDR3 sequence is 17 residues long. V lost 0 bases and J lost 10, with 19 bases in between. This CDR3 reads CASSLAYMGRGWSPLHF. CDR3 nucleotide sequence: TGTGCCAGCAGCTTAGCTTATATGGGGAGGGGCTGGTCACCCCTCCACTTT. Full variable domain (remainder filled in from reference TRBV7-9 and TRBJ1-6): DTGVSQNPRHKITKRGQNVTFRCDPISEHNRLYWYRQTLGQGPEFLTYFQNEAQLEKSRLLSDRFSAERPKGSFSTLEIQRTEQGDSAMYLCASSLAYMGRGWSPLHFGNGTRLTVT.

CDR3 amino acids: CASSWTGTNNSPLHF. The CDR3, as DNA: TGTGCCAGCAGCTGGACAGGGACGAATAATTCACCCCTCCACTTT. The genes are TRBV7-8 and TRBJ1-6; 8 nucleotides align to TRBD1. Trimming at V came to 4 bases and at J to 5 bases, leaving 4 bases not matched to a gene. Germline CDR1 is SGHVS and CDR2 is FQNEAQ. The CDR3 length is 15 residues.

The genes are TRBV28 and TRBJ1-2; perhaps TRBD1 as D (6 bases). This CDR3 contains 13 residues. The V end was cut by 7 bases, the J end by 5 bases, with 14 bases between. CDR1 is MDHEN and CDR2 is SYDVKM in the germline V gene. CDR3: CASTLLQGYGYTF. The CDR3 coding sequence is TGTGCCAGCACCCTTCTACAGGGTTATGGCTACACCTTC.

This sequence joins TRBV6-5 and TRBJ2-1; D may be TRBD1 (5 bases). V shed 5 bases and J shed 3 bases, with 8 bases lying between them. The germline gives CDR1 MNHEY, CDR2 SVGAGI. The CDR3 length is 13 residues. The CDR3 DNA reads TGTGCCAGCAGTATTCAGGGCTACAATGAGCAGTTCTTC. Protein: CASSIQGYNEQFF.

This chain connects TRBV28 to TRBJ2-7; D not certain. The V gene lost 2 bases and the J gene lost 2 bases, with 10 bases spanning the gap. Germline CDR1 and CDR2: MDHEN and SYDVKM. This CDR3 is built from 14 residues. The DNA of the CDR3 is TGTGCCAGCAGTTTACCGGGTCTTACCTACGAGCAGTACTTC. Residues: CASSLPGLTYEQYF.

The chain uses TRBV7-3 and TRBJ2-7; 8 bases fit TRBD2. This CDR3 region has 14 residues. After removal of 5 bases from V and 6 bases from J, the junction contained 9 bases not matched to a gene. Per germline, CDR1 SGHTA and CDR2 FQGTGA. CDR3 in DNA: TGTGCCAGCAGCCCGGGACTAGAGCTGACCGAGCAGTACTTC. It encodes CASSPGLELTEQYF.

The rearrangement links TRBV5-6 to TRBJ1-4; D uncertain. Trimming cost V 4 bases and J 7 bases, with 11 bases left between them. The CDR3 covers 13 residues. Germline V gives CDR1 SGHDT, CDR2 YYEEEE. CDR3 in DNA: TGTGCCAGCAGCAACCGGGGAACTGAAAAACTGTTTTTT. This encodes CASSNRGTEKLFF.

This clone showed up just a few times. V gene TRBV7-2 combines with J gene TRBJ1-6; D is ambiguous. This CDR3 has 13 amino acids. CDR1 is SGHTA and CDR2 is FQGNSA in the germline V gene. V was cut by 4 bases and J by 10 bases, with 11 bases left in between. CDR3 region: CASSSIPESPLHF. In nucleotides, the CDR3 is TGTGCCAGCAGCTCCATACCCGAATCACCCCTCCACTTT.

The chain recombines TRBV28 with TRBJ2-7, with D perhaps matching TRBD2 (7 bases). Germline-derived CDR1 and CDR2 are MDHEN and SYDVKM. V lost 4 bases and J 3 bases, leaving 10 bases between the germline ends. This CDR3 comprises 13 residues. The CDR3 DNA reads TGTGCCAGCAGTTCGGGGGGCCGCTACGAGCAGTACTTC. Amino acid sequence: CASSSGGRYEQYF.

The J gene is TRBJ1-2, the V gene TRBV3-1 (or the pseudogene TRBV3-2); D may be TRBD1 (5 bases). Per germline, CDR1 LGHDT and CDR2 YNNKEL (reference sequence). Trimming cost V 4 bases and J 6 bases, with 18 bases left between them. The CDR3 contains 15 residues. The CDR3 is CASSPVRSGFDGYTF. The CDR3 nucleotides read TGTGCCAGCAGCCCAGTGCGCTCAGGGTTCGATGGCTACACCTTC.

The V and J genes are TRBV27 and TRBJ2-7; D remains ambiguous. The CDR3 covers 13 residues. CDR1 and CDR2 (germline): MNHEY, SMNVEV (reference sequence). Trimming left V 2 bases short and J 2 bases short, with 7 bases between. CDR3 DNA: TGTGCCAGCAGTTTAAACGGTCCCTACGAGCAGTACTTC. This codes for CASSLNGPYEQYF.

The gene calls are TRBV6-4 and TRBJ1-6; D is possibly TRBD1 (5 bases). V was pared by 2 bases and J by 6 bases, with 8 bases between. Germline assignment: CDR1 MRHNA and CDR2 SNTAGT. The CDR3 covers 14 residues. The CDR3 spells CASSDGGFNSPLHF. The CDR3 region has the DNA TGTGCCAGCAGTGACGGGGGGTTTAATTCACCCCTCCACTTT.

The chain joins TRBV2 to TRBJ1-4, with 7 bases fitting TRBD1. CDR3 length: 13 amino acids. The J segment lost 4 bases and the V segment lost 7 bases, leaving 3 bases of the junction unmatched. Germline V gene sequence: CDR1 SNHLY, CDR2 FYNNEI. CDR3 in DNA: TGTGCCAGCATGGGACAGCATAATGAAAAACTGTTTTTT. Residues: CASMGQHNEKLFF.

The chain employs TRBV3-1 (or the pseudogene TRBV3-2) and TRBJ2-3; possible D gene TRBD2, 6 bases. V dropped 3 bases and J dropped 4 bases, with 8 bases sitting between them. From germline, CDR1 is LGHDT and CDR2 YNNKEL (reference sequence). The CDR3 consists of 13 residues. The CDR3 loop reads CASSHRGSDTQYF. For the CDR3, the DNA is TGTGCCAGCAGCCATCGGGGGTCAGATACGCAGTATTTT.

This clone was observed a few times. One end of the junction fails to match germline, which may point to a read error. J is TRBJ1-2 and V is TRBV5-4; D call uncertain. The CDR3 spans 8 residues. Per the germline V gene, CDR1 is SGHNT and CDR2 is YYREEE (reference sequence). The CDR3 sequence is CASSPTSF. In DNA form, the CDR3 reads TGTGCCAGCAGCCCCACCTCCTTC.

The chain has TRBV28 and TRBJ1-4; possible D gene TRBD1, 5 bases. CDR1 is MDHEN, CDR2 SYDVKM, per germline. V lost 3 bases and J 5 bases, leaving 13 bases between the germline ends. The CDR3 sequence is 15 residues long. This CDR3 is CASSFQGPANEKLFF. CDR3 coding DNA: TGTGCCAGCAGTTTTCAGGGACCCGCAAATGAAAAACTGTTTTTT.

This rearrangement joins TRBV6-2 or TRBV6-3 to TRBJ2-1, with 9 bases identical to TRBD2. Trimming cost V 1 base and J 8 bases; bases outside gene matches: 12. The CDR3 consists of 17 residues. Germline CDR1 is MNHEY and CDR2 is SVGEGT. Written as DNA, the CDR3 is TGTGCCAGCAGTTACTTGGCGGGGGGGCCTAGTACCGATGAGCAGTTCTTC. Amino acids: CASSYLAGGPSTDEQFF.

This chain connects TRBV7-3 to TRBJ1-3; 8 nucleotides match TRBD1. Per germline, CDR1 SGHTA and CDR2 FQGTGA. The trim removed 5 bases at V and 4 bases at J, leaving 10 bases unmatched. The CDR3 length is 16 residues. CDR3 amino acids: CASSPLDRDSGNTIYF. The CDR3 region has the DNA TGTGCCAGCAGCCCACTGGACAGGGACTCAGGAAACACCATATATTTT.

The V gene is TRBV19, the J gene TRBJ1-1, with 9 bases that match TRBD1. The germline V gene has CDR1 LNHDA and CDR2 SQIVND (reference sequence). The CDR3 is 14 amino acids. V trimming: 5 bases; J trimming: 4 bases; junction bases outside the gene matches: 5. The CDR3 nucleotides read TGTGCCAGTAGTGCGGACAGGGGTGGCACTGAAGCTTTCTTT. Protein: CASSADRGGTEAFF.